The T cell receptor (beta chain) described here comes from a study of regulatory and conventional T cells in RAG deficiency. Study-level results: Patient subsets had shorter CDR3s; Omenn Treg-Tconv overlap exceeded 75%. Omenn syndrome and CID/AS patients had around 100-fold fewer unique Treg TCR beta sequences, versus around 9.4-fold elsewhere. Omenn CD25-high CD127-low cells may be activated cells, not true Tregs.

This clone is a singleton in its sample. Antigen: not known. Assay: immunoSEQ multiplex PCR; the TCRdb copy retains only in-frame clones and omits some. The table lists approximately 22,000 clones, approximately 95% of them singletons. Genomic DNA came from blood conventional CD4+ T cells gated CD25-low CD127-high. This sample also appeared in a second study, on regulatory T cells. From that second work: Primers: 52 TRBV forward and 13 TRBJ reverse. Patient repertoires had restricted TRB V-J pairs and skewed V and J usage, most in Tregs.

The source material was CD25- CD4+ T cells sorted from blood. This TCR was recovered from a human donor in good health.

The CDR3 region is CASRGGQGYQPQHF. The CDR3 nucleotides read TGTGCCAGCAGGGGCGGACAGGGATATCAGCCCCAGCATTTT. This chain joins TRBV6-1 and TRBJ1-5; 8 positions agree with TRBD1. The trim removed 6 bases at V and 5 bases at J, leaving 6 bases unmatched. This CDR3 region has 14 residues. From germline, CDR1 is MNHNS and CDR2 SASEGT.